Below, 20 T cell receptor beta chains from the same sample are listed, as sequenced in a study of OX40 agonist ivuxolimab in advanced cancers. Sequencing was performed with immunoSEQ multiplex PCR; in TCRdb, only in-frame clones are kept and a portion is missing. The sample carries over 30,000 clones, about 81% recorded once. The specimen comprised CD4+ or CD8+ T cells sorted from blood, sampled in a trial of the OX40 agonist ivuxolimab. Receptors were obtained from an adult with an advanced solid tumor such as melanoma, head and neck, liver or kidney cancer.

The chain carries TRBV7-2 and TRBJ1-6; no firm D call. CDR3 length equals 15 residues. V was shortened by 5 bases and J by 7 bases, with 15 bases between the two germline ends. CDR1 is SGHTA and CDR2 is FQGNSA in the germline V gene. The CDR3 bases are TGTGCCAGCAGCCTTACAAGGGATGGGAATTCACCCCTCCACTTT. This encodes CASSLTRDGNSPLHF.

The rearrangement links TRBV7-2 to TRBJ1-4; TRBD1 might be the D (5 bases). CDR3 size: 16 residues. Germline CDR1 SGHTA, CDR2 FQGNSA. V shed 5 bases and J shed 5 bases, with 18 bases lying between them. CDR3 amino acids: CASSPRGGRVNEKLFF. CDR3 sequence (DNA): TGTGCCAGCAGCCCCCGCGGCGGCAGGGTGAATGAAAAACTGTTTTTT.

CDR3 bases: TGTGCCAGCAGCACAAGAGGATCTGGAAACACCATATATTTT. This encodes CASSTRGSGNTIYF. V gene TRBV9 combines with J gene TRBJ1-3; D is ambiguous. In germline, CDR1 is SGDLS, CDR2 YYNGEE. The length of the CDR3 is 14 residues. V shed 4 bases and J shed 1 base, with 9 bases lying between them.

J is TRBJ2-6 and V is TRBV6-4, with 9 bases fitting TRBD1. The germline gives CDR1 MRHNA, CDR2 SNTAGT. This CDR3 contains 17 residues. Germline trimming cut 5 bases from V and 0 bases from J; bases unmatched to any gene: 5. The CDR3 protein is CASSPGTGYSGANVLTF. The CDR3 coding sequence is TGTGCCAGCAGTCCCGGGACAGGGTACTCTGGGGCCAACGTCCTGACTTTC.

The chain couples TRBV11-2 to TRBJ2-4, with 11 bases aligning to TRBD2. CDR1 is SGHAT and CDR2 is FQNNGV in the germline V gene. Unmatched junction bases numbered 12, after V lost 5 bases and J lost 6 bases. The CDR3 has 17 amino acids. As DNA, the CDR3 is TGTGCCAGCAGCCCCGGGACTAGCGGTGCCGTGGGAAACATTCAGTACTTC. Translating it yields CASSPGTSGAVGNIQYF.

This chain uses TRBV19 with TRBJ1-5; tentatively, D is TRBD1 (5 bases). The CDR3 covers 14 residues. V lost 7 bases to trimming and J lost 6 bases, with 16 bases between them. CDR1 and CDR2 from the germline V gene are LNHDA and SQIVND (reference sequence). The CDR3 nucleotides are TGTGCCAGTACCCTTTCGGGGGGGTCTCAGCCCCAGCATTTT. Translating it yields CASTLSGGSQPQHF. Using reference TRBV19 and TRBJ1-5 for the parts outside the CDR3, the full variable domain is DGGITQSPKYLFRKEGQNVTLSCEQNLNHDAMYWYRQDPGQGLRLIYYSQIVNDFQKGDIAEGYSVSREKKESFPLTVTSAQKNPTAFYLCASTLSGGSQPQHFGDGTRLSIL.

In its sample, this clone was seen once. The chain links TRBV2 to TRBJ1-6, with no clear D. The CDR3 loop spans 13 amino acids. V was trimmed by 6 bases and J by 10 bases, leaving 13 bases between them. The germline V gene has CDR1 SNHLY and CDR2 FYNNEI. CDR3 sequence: CASSQTENSPLHF. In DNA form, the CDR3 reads TGTGCCAGCAGCCAGACGGAGAACTCACCCCTCCACTTT.

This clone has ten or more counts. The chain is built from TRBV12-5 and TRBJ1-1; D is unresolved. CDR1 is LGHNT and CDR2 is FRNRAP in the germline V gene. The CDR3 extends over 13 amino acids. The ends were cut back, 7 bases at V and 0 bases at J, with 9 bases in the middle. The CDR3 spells CASAMSLNTEAFF. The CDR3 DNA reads TGTGCTAGTGCTATGAGTTTGAACACTGAAGCTTTCTTT.

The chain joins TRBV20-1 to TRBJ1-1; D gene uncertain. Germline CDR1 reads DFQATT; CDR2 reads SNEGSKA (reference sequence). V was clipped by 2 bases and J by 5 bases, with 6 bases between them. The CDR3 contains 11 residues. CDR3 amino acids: CSARWGTEAFF. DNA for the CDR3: TGCAGTGCTAGATGGGGTACTGAAGCTTTCTTT.

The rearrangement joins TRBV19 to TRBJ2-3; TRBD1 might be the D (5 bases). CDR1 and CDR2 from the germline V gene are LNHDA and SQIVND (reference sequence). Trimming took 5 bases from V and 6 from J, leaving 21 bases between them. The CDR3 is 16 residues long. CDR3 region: CASSRLPGQGRDTQYF. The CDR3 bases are TGTGCCAGTAGTCGACTCCCAGGACAAGGAAGGGATACGCAGTATTTT. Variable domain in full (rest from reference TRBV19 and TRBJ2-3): DGGITQSPKYLFRKEGQNVTLSCEQNLNHDAMYWYRQDPGQGLRLIYYSQIVNDFQKGDIAEGYSVSREKKESFPLTVTSAQKNPTAFYLCASSRLPGQGRDTQYFGPGTRLTVL.

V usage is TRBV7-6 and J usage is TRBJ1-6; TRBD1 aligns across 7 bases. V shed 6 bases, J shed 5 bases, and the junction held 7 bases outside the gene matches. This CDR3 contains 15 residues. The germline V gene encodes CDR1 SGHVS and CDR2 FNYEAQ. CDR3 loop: CASSPRQGDNSPLHF. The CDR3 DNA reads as TGTGCCAGCAGTCCCAGACAGGGCGATAATTCACCCCTCCACTTT.

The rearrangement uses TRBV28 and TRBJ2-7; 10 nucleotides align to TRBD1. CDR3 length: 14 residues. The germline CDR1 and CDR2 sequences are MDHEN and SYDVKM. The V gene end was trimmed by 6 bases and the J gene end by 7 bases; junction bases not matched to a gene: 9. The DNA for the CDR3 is TGTGCCAGCAGCCTTGGACAGGGGGTGGGAGAGCAGTACTTC. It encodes CASSLGQGVGEQYF.

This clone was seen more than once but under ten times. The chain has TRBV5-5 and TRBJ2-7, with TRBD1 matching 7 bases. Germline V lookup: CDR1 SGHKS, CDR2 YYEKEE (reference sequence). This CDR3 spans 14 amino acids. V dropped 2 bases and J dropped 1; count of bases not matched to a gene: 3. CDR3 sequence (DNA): TGTGCCAGCAGCTTTCGGGACAGATCCTACGAGCAGTACTTC. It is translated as CASSFRDRSYEQYF.

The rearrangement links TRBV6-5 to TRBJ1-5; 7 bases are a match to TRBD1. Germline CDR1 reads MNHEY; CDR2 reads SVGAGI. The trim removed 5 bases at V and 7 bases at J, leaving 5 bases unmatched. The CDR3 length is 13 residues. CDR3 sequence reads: CASSDDRVQPQHF. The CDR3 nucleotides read TGTGCCAGCAGTGATGACAGGGTACAGCCCCAGCATTTT.

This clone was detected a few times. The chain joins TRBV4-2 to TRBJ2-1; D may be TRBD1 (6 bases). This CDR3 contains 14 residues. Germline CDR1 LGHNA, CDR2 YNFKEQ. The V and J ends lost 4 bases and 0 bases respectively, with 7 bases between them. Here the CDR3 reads CASSPDSSYNEQFF. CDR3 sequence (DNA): TGTGCCAGCAGCCCGGACAGCTCCTACAATGAGCAGTTCTTC.

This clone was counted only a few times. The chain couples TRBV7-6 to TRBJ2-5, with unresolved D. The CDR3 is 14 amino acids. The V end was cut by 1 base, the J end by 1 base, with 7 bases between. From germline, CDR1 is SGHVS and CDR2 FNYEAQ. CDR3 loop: CASSLGPGQETQYF. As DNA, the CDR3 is TGTGCCAGCAGCTTAGGGCCGGGCCAAGAGACCCAGTACTTC.

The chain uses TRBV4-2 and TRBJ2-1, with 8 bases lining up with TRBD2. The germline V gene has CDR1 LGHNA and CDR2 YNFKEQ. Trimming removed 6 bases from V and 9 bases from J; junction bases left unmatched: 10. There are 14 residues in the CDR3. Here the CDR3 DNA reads TGTGCCAGCAGTACCCCTAGCGGGTGGGGTGAGCAGTTCTTC. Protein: CASSTPSGWGEQFF.

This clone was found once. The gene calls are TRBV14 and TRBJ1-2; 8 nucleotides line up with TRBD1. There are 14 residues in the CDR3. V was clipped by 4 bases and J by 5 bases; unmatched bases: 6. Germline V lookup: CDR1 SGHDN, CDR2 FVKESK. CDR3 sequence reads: CASSPFRTGYGYTF. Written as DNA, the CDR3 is TGTGCCAGCAGCCCTTTTCGGACAGGGTATGGCTACACCTTC.

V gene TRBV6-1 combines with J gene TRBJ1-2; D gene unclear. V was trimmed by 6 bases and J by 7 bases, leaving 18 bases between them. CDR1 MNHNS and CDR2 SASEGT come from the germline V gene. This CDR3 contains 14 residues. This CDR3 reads CASRVPGGEFGYTF. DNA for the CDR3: TGTGCCAGCAGGGTACCGGGCGGGGAATTTGGCTACACCTTC.

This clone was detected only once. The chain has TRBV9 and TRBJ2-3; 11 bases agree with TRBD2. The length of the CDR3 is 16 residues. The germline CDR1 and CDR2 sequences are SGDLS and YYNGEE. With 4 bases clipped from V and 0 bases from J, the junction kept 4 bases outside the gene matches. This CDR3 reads CASSPRLAGSTDTQYF. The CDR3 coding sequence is TGTGCCAGCAGCCCGAGACTAGCGGGGAGCACAGATACGCAGTATTTT.